One T cell receptor beta chain is described in this entry. The clone's antigen remains unknown. There are no base qualities to consult, and no much larger clone falls within one base. A total of under 30 patients with locally advanced or metastatic urothelial carcinoma, treated at Memorial Sloan Kettering on a trial protocol, made up the cohort. Peripheral blood mononuclear cells were collected pretreatment and during treatment, with between 1 and 8 total time points per patient. The Qiagen DNeasy Blood extraction kit was used to purify genomic DNA from total PBMCs and tumor samples. PBMCs were collected pretreatment and during treatment, and were isolated and stored as previously described. The junction shows trimming of 3 bases on V and 7 bases on J, and the gene matches do not reach 2 bases of it. The CDR3 covers 15 residues, taking in both the cysteine and the phenylalanine. The DNA shown is the 45-base CDR3, in frame from base 1. The germline V gene gives CDR1 as MGHRA and CDR2 as YSYEKL.

These data belong to a study of PD-L1 blockade in urothelial cancer (dated by TCRdb to the late 2010s). Study-wide context: Every patient began therapy at some point between 2013 and 2015 and was given atezolizumab 1,200 mg intravenously every 3 weeks. Blood samples gave a median of around 140,000 T cells and some 83,000 unique TCRs, with a median clonality of around 0.08. Pretreatment tumor samples, along with matched peripheral blood serially collected before and after atezolizumab treatment, were subjected to TCR sequencing. Somatic, immune and clinical correlates of response to PD-L1 blockade with atezolizumab in urothelial cancer were the focus of an exploratory multi-omic analysis. Durable clinical benefit was achieved by nine patients but not by the remaining 20. In the same patients who had TCR sequencing, pretreatment tumors also underwent whole exome sequencing and RNA sequencing. Patients had an ECOG performance status of 0 or 1 and had received between 0 and 3 prior chemotherapy regimens. Durable clinical benefit meant progression-free survival longer than 6 months, and TCR features were also tested against progression-free and overall survival. About 85% of the roughly 29 patients were identified as males with urothelial cancer of bladder origin, and a prior smoking history was reported by 18 of 29 patients. Pretreatment blood TCR-seq was available for about 27 patients, at least one posttreatment blood collection was obtained for 25 or so patients, and tumor TCR-seq was available for 25 or so patients. Blood samples were analyzed at 3 weeks after treatment start (second dose) and at 6 weeks after treatment start. What the study reported, not specific to this receptor: Small sample size (n ≈ 29) and many exploratory analyses mean the results are intended to be hypothesis-generating. Improved progression-free and overall survival was associated with having pretreatment peripheral blood TCR clonality below the median. Patients with durable benefit showed greater expansion of tumor-associated TCR clones in peripheral blood 3 weeks after starting treatment (n of about 20, p = 0.022).

To estimate absolute template abundance from read counts, synthetic TCR analog templates were spiked into each PCR. The immunoSEQ assay was used to amplify TCRbeta CDR3 regions from genomic DNA with bias-controlled V and J gene primers. Sequencing of rearranged TCRbeta segments was done at approximately 20X coverage. The authors processed their data as follows. Clustering was used to correct sequencing errors, and CDR3s were annotated against IMGT so that V, D and J genes could be assigned. Downstream analyses used only productive TCRbeta rearrangements and left out out-of-frame or stop-codon sequences. Clonality was computed as one minus Shannon entropy normalized by the log of the number of unique productive sequences. Fisher's exact test with Benjamini-Hochberg correction, at a threshold of adjusted p below 0.01, was used to find clones that differed between time points or between blood and tumor. What TCRdb holds here is the immuneACCESS table cut down to in-frame rearrangements. Part of the clones is not present; checked against another copy, under half of the missing clones reflect an unresolved V gene, and the others are unexplained. For V, J and clone size, that table is used; D and trimming come from the DNA. The sample profile shows approximately 70,000 clones; around nine tenths of them were found once. Of the sample, approximately 3.5% falls within the top ten clones.

This TCR came from a man aged 55 to 70 with urothelial cancer. Sample: PBMCs, taken around atezolizumab (anti-PD-L1) treatment. The chain is encoded by TRBV4-1 joined to TRBJ2-1; TRBD2 agrees with 14 junctional bases. The DNA sequence is given as TGCGCCAGCAGCCAGGGACTAGCGGGGGCTAATGAGCAGTTCTTC. This encodes CASSQGLAGANEQFF.